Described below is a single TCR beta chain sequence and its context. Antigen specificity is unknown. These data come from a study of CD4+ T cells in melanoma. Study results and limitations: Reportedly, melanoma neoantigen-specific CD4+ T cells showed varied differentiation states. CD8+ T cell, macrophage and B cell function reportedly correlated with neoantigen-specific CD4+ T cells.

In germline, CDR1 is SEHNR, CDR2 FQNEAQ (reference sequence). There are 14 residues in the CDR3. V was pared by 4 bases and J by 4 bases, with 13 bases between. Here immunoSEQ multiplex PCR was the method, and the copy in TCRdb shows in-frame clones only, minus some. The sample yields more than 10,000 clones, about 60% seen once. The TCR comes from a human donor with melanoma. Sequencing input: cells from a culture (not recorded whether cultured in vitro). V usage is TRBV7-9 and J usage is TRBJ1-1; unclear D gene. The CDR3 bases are TGTGCCAGCAGCTCATTAACGGACCGCACTGAAGCTTTCTTT. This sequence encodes CASSSLTDRTEAFF.